A single sample is the source of the 20 T cell receptor beta chains below, sequenced in a study of shared clonotypes between healthy human individuals. Sequenced by immunoSEQ multiplex PCR; TCRdb stores in-frame clones only, minus some. This table holds 2 million or so clones, 90% to 95% found once. The sequencing sample was made of naive CD4+ T cells sorted from blood. The sample's subset: CD45RA+ positively selected. The origin of the receptors is a man aged 18 to 35 in good health.

V and J are TRBV9 and TRBJ2-7; possibly TRBD1 for D (6 bases). In germline, CDR1 is SGDLS, CDR2 YYNGEE. V was clipped by 4 bases and J by 0 bases, with 14 bases between them. CDR3 length equals 15 residues. CDR3 bases: TGTGCCAGCAGCCCTACAGGGTCTAACTCCTACGAGCAGTACTTC. Encoded protein: CASSPTGSNSYEQYF.

The CDR3 DNA sequence: TGCGCCAGCAGCTTGACAGGGATTGAAGCTTTCTTT. Translation: CASSLTGIEAFF. The chain couples TRBV5-1 to TRBJ1-1; weak D call: TRBD1 (6 bases). Trimming took 1 base from V and 7 from J, leaving 8 bases between them. CDR1 SGHRS and CDR2 YFSETQ come from the germline V gene. This CDR3 contains 12 residues.

The chain uses TRBV7-2 and TRBJ2-3; TRBD2 aligns across 9 bases. The CDR3 is 17 residues long. Germline trimming cut 3 bases from V and 0 bases from J; bases unmatched to any gene: 7. The V gene's germline CDR1 is SGHTA and CDR2 FQGNSA. Here the CDR3 reads CASSFSGRGSSTDTQYF. DNA of the CDR3: TGTGCCAGCAGCTTTAGCGGGAGAGGAAGTAGCACAGATACGCAGTATTTT.

V usage is TRBV5-8 and J usage is TRBJ2-3; 12 nucleotides align to TRBD2. Germline V gene data show CDR1 as SGHTS and CDR2 as YDEGEE. J was trimmed by 4 bases and V by 4 bases; bases with no gene match: 13. The CDR3 is made up of 18 amino acids. Here the CDR3 reads CASSRAVSLAGGADTQYF. For the CDR3, the DNA is TGTGCCAGCAGCCGCGCGGTGAGCCTAGCGGGGGGGGCAGATACGCAGTATTTT.

The chain has TRBV7-9 and TRBJ1-1; tentative D call: TRBD1 (6 bases). V was cut by 5 bases and J by 5 bases, with 21 bases left in between. In germline, CDR1 is SEHNR, CDR2 FQNEAQ (reference sequence). The CDR3 covers 16 residues. In DNA, the CDR3 is TGTGCCAGCAGCCCCCCGGTTCGGGGGCCTGGGACTGAAGCTTTCTTT. It yields the protein CASSPPVRGPGTEAFF.

Turning to this clone: The identical CDR3 is also encoded by other nucleotide sequences in the sample. V usage is TRBV5-4 and J usage is TRBJ1-2; D ambiguous. Germline V gene sequence: CDR1 SGHNT, CDR2 YYREEE (reference sequence). The CDR3 has 13 residues. V lost 0 bases and J 1 base, leaving 4 bases between the germline ends. The CDR3 nucleotides read TGTGCCAGCAGCTTGGACAGTAACTATGGCTACACCTTC. As protein: CASSLDSNYGYTF.

The chain is built from TRBV19 and TRBJ2-2; 11 positions match TRBD1. The CDR3 is 16 amino acids. V shed 9 bases, J shed 4 bases, and the junction held 10 bases outside the gene matches. Germline values: CDR1 LNHDA, CDR2 SQIVND (reference sequence). CDR3 in amino acids: CASIGRTGGSTGELFF. For the CDR3, the DNA is TGTGCCAGCATCGGTCGGACAGGGGGCAGCACCGGGGAGCTGTTTTTT. Full variable domain (rest looked up from reference TRBV19 and TRBJ2-2): DGGITQSPKYLFRKEGQNVTLSCEQNLNHDAMYWYRQDPGQGLRLIYYSQIVNDFQKGDIAEGYSVSREKKESFPLTVTSAQKNPTAFYLCASIGRTGGSTGELFFGEGSRLTVL.

This clone appeared a single time. Other DNA sequences of this sample code for an identical CDR3. The chain recombines TRBV6-5 with TRBJ1-2, with 8 bases that match TRBD1. The CDR3 has 12 amino acids. Germline assignment: CDR1 MNHEY and CDR2 SVGAGI. V gave up 9 bases and J gave up 2 bases; unmatched junction bases: 2. CDR3 sequence: CASWTGNYGYTF. Here the CDR3 DNA reads TGTGCCAGTTGGACAGGGAACTATGGCTACACCTTC.

The chain uses TRBV30 and TRBJ2-1; D uncertain. Germline values: CDR1 GTSNPN, CDR2 SVGIG (reference sequence). The V gene lost 2 bases and the J gene lost 6 bases, with 11 bases spanning the gap. The CDR3 contains 13 residues. The CDR3 DNA follows: TGTGCCTGGAGTAGTCTAGAATCCAATGAGCAGTTCTTC. Its translation: CAWSSLESNEQFF. Full variable domain (rest looked up from reference TRBV30 and TRBJ2-1): SQTIHQWPATLVQPVGSPLSLECTVEGTSNPNLYWYRQAAGRGLQLLFYSVGIGQISSEVPQNLSASRPQDRQFILSSKKLLLSDSGFYLCAWSSLESNEQFFGPGTRLTVL.

The chain has TRBV6-5 and TRBJ1-5, with no clear D. CDR1 MNHEY and CDR2 SVGAGI come from the germline V gene. V shed 0 bases and J shed 2 bases, with 8 bases lying between them. The CDR3 extends over 15 amino acids. CDR3 sequence: CASSYSRHGNQPQHF. CDR3 DNA sequence: TGTGCCAGCAGTTACTCCAGACATGGCAATCAGCCCCAGCATTTT.

The chain recombines TRBV5-6 with TRBJ2-1; 11 positions match TRBD2. CDR3 size: 14 residues. The ends lost 8 bases at V and 6 bases at J; junction bases unmatched: 7. The V gene's germline CDR1 is SGHDT and CDR2 YYEEEE. The chain's CDR3 is CASRIGTSGNEQFF. The CDR3 DNA sequence: TGTGCCAGTAGGATTGGGACTAGCGGCAATGAGCAGTTCTTC.

This chain joins TRBV6-9 and TRBJ2-7; D is possibly TRBD1 (6 bases). Germline V gene data show CDR1 as MNHGY and CDR2 as SVAAGI. The CDR3 length is 15 residues. V lost 6 bases, J lost 2 bases, and 17 bases lay in between. The chain's CDR3 is CASSRKDRRPYEQYF. CDR3 DNA sequence: TGTGCCAGCAGCCGCAAGGACAGACGCCCCTACGAGCAGTACTTC.

The sample holds one count of this clone. This sequence joins TRBV4-1 and TRBJ1-5; D not certain. Germline assignment: CDR1 MGHRA and CDR2 YSYEKL. The CDR3 consists of 13 residues. V was pared by 1 base and J by 9 bases, with 10 bases between. The DNA of the CDR3 is TGCGCCAGCAGCCAAGGTCAGGCGGGGCCCCAGCATTTT. This codes for CASSQGQAGPQHF.

The gene calls are TRBV4-1 and TRBJ2-7; D tentatively reads TRBD1 or TRBD2 (6 bases each). The CDR3 spans 17 residues. In germline, CDR1 is MGHRA, CDR2 YSYEKL. V dropped 3 bases and J dropped 2 bases, with 20 bases sitting between them. The CDR3 nucleotides are TGCGCCAGCAGCCAGAGCCAGGGGACTCAACCCCCCTACGAGCAGTACTTC. It translates to CASSQSQGTQPPYEQYF.

This chain connects TRBV19 to TRBJ2-2; TRBD2 matches 12 bases. This CDR3 comprises 15 residues. V shed 1 base and J 6 bases; nucleotides not matched to a gene: 0. CDR1 and CDR2 (germline): LNHDA, SQIVND (reference sequence). For the CDR3, the DNA is TGTGCCAGTAGTATAGGGACTAGCGGGGCCGGGGAGCTGTTTTTT. This translates into CASSIGTSGAGELFF.

V is TRBV30 and J is TRBJ1-2, with D possibly matching TRBD1 (6 bases). Trimming pared 8 bases from V and 5 bases from J, leaving 21 bases between. The CDR3 sequence is 14 residues long. CDR1 GTSNPN and CDR2 SVGIG come from the germline V gene (reference sequence). CDR3 DNA: TGTGCCGGCCTTTTTGGACAGTATGGATATGGCTACACCTTC. It translates to CAGLFGQYGYGYTF.

This clone is a singleton in its sample. The chain employs TRBV6-5 and TRBJ1-2; D is uncertain. The ends were cut back, 2 bases at V and 4 bases at J, with 8 bases in the middle. The CDR3 consists of 13 residues. Germline V gene data show CDR1 as MNHEY and CDR2 as SVGAGI. This CDR3 reads CASSYTALYGYTF. The CDR3 DNA reads as TGTGCCAGCAGTTACACAGCTCTCTATGGCTACACCTTC.

The rearrangement uses TRBV9 and TRBJ2-2, with 7 bases aligning to TRBD2. The CDR3 has 16 residues. V lost 3 bases to trimming and J lost 0 bases; unmatched junction nucleotides: 5. Germline V lookup: CDR1 SGDLS, CDR2 YYNGEE. The CDR3 reads CASSGKRGTNTGELFF. DNA for the CDR3: TGTGCCAGCAGCGGCAAGCGGGGTACGAACACCGGGGAGCTGTTTTTT.

The chain is built from TRBV5-4 and TRBJ2-2; possible D gene TRBD2, 5 bases. Germline CDR1 reads SGHNT; CDR2 reads YYREEE (reference sequence). V gave up 5 bases and J gave up 0 bases, with 14 bases separating them. The CDR3 length is 16 residues. CDR3 bases: TGTGCCAGCAGGCCTAATGCCGGGGCGAACACCGGGGAGCTGTTTTTT. Protein: CASRPNAGANTGELFF.

This clone showed up just a few times. The V gene is TRBV10-3, the J gene TRBJ1-1, with a tentative D call TRBD1 (6 bases). Germline V lookup: CDR1 ENHRY, CDR2 SYGVKD. The CDR3 contains 11 residues. V dropped 5 bases and J dropped 11 bases, with 12 bases sitting between them. The CDR3 DNA reads TGTGCCATCAGTACAGGGTTTCTTGCTTTCTTT. Protein: CAISTGFLAFF.